One sample yielded the 23 T cell receptor beta chains listed below, sequenced in a study of blood T cell repertoires in COVID-19. Method: immunoSEQ multiplex PCR; TCRdb's copy keeps in-frame clones and lacks some. The sample contains a few hundred thousand clones, nearly 85% of which appear only once. The sequenced sample was peripheral blood. Source of these receptors: a human donor in a cohort sampled during active COVID-19.

In DNA, the CDR3 is TGTGCCAGCAGCTCCGATCTAACTAGCGAGCAGTACTTC. The encoded protein is CASSSDLTSEQYF. This sequence joins TRBV3-1 (or the pseudogene TRBV3-2) and TRBJ2-7; D possibly corresponds to TRBD2 (5 bases). V lost 5 bases to trimming and J lost 6 bases, with 14 bases between them. This CDR3 is 13 amino acids long. Germline V gene sequence: CDR1 LGHDT, CDR2 YNNKEL (reference sequence).

This rearrangement joins TRBV3-1 (or the pseudogene TRBV3-2) to TRBJ1-2; 7 positions agree with TRBD1. Per germline, CDR1 LGHDT and CDR2 YNNKEL (reference sequence). The CDR3 contains 15 residues. V shed 3 bases, J shed 3 bases, and the junction held 7 bases outside the gene matches. CDR3 residues: CASSQITTGDYGYTF. The CDR3 bases are TGTGCCAGCAGCCAGATAACTACAGGGGACTATGGCTACACCTTC.

The count of this clone is one. V is TRBV15 and J is TRBJ1-2, with 7 bases identical to TRBD1. In germline, CDR1 is LNHNV, CDR2 YYDKDF (reference sequence). V was pared by 0 bases and J by 8 bases, with 12 bases of the junction left unmatched. The CDR3 is 16 residues long. In nucleotides, the CDR3 is TGTGCCACCAGCAGAGATTTGGAGGGGGCGACTAGGGGCTACACCTTC. Translating gives CATSRDLEGATRGYTF.

The rearrangement links TRBV5-4 to TRBJ2-3; 13 bases are a match to TRBD2. Trimming removed 3 bases from V and 4 bases from J; junction bases left unmatched: 2. The CDR3 loop spans 15 amino acids. CDR1 is SGHNT and CDR2 is YYREEE in the germline V gene (reference sequence). The CDR3 bases are TGTGCCAGCAGCTGGACTAGCGGGAGCCCAGATACGCAGTATTTT. Translating it yields CASSWTSGSPDTQYF.

The rearrangement uses TRBV6-6 and TRBJ2-7, with 9 bases fitting TRBD1. This CDR3 is built from 16 residues. Trimming removed 5 bases from V and 7 bases from J; junction bases left unmatched: 15. CDR1 is MNHNY and CDR2 is SVGAGI in the germline V gene (reference sequence). The CDR3 DNA follows: TGTGCCAGCAGTCTCTACCTTACAGGGGGCTATCTGGAGCAGTACTTC. Its translation: CASSLYLTGGYLEQYF.

This clone showed up just once. The chain recombines TRBV6-5 with TRBJ2-3, with D uncertain. V lost 0 bases and J 3 bases, leaving 10 bases between the germline ends. This CDR3 has 15 amino acids. Germline CDR1 reads MNHEY; CDR2 reads SVGAGI. CDR3 region: CASSYSWARTDTQYF. DNA of the CDR3: TGTGCCAGCAGTTACTCGTGGGCCCGGACAGATACGCAGTATTTT.

The rearrangement uses TRBV9 and TRBJ2-7; 7 bases map to TRBD2. Germline CDR1 reads SGDLS; CDR2 reads YYNGEE. J gave up 1 base and V 0 bases, and 1 base lay outside the gene matches. This CDR3 comprises 14 residues. CDR3 nucleotide sequence: TGTGCCAGCAGCGTAGGGACTAGGTCCTACGAGCAGTACTTC. Translated: CASSVGTRSYEQYF. Variable domain in full (rest from reference TRBV9 and TRBJ2-7): DSGVTQTPKHLITATGQRVTLRCSPRSGDLSVYWYQQSLDQGLQFLIQYYNGEERAKGNILERFSAQQFPDLHSELNLSSLELGDSALYFCASSVGTRSYEQYFGPGTRLTVT.

The chain uses TRBV5-4 and TRBJ2-1; TRBD2 matches 15 bases. This CDR3 comprises 16 residues. V trimming: 4 bases; J trimming: 7 bases; junction bases outside the gene matches: 6. The germline V gene encodes CDR1 SGHNT and CDR2 YYREEE (reference sequence). In nucleotides, the CDR3 is TGTGCCAGCAGCCGGACTAGCGGGGGGGCTTGGAATGAGCAGTTCTTC. Its protein is CASSRTSGGAWNEQFF.

This clone came up once. CDR3 DNA: TGTGCCAGCAGCTCCGGTGGGGCGTCCGCCAAAAACATTCAGTACTTC. It specifies CASSSGGASAKNIQYF. J is TRBJ2-4 and V is TRBV5-6; weak D call: TRBD1 (5 bases). Trimming shortened V by 3 bases and J by 1 base, and 14 bases separated the two germline ends. Germline V lookup: CDR1 SGHDT, CDR2 YYEEEE. This CDR3 comprises 16 residues.

A single count supports this clone. The rearrangement uses TRBV2 and TRBJ2-1; 8 positions match TRBD2. The V gene's germline CDR1 is SNHLY and CDR2 FYNNEI. The CDR3 length is 13 residues. The junction had 6 bases not matched to a gene; V was cut back by 5 bases and J by 9 bases. CDR3 protein: CASSQGLALEQFF. CDR3 nucleotides: TGTGCCAGCAGTCAAGGACTAGCTCTTGAGCAGTTCTTC.

This chain uses TRBV5-4 with TRBJ2-7, with a possible D match to TRBD2 (7 bases). CDR1 SGHNT and CDR2 YYREEE come from the germline V gene (reference sequence). Deletions cut 7 bases from V and 4 bases from J, with 15 bases between. The CDR3 is 13 amino acids. CDR3 sequence: CASSGGHEYEQYF. The CDR3 DNA reads as TGTGCCAGCTCCGGGGGGCATGAATACGAGCAGTACTTC.

This rearrangement joins TRBV7-9 to TRBJ1-1; D is perhaps TRBD1 (5 bases). CDR1 is SEHNR and CDR2 is FQNEAQ in the germline V gene (reference sequence). The length of the CDR3 is 14 residues. Trimming pared 6 bases from V and 3 bases from J, leaving 14 bases between. Here the CDR3 reads CASSAWGGDTEAFF. For the CDR3, the DNA is TGTGCCAGCAGTGCTTGGGGGGGAGACACTGAAGCTTTCTTT.

The table lists this clone with a count of one. The chain links TRBV14 to TRBJ1-1, with 7 bases fitting TRBD1. The CDR3 runs to 16 residues. The J segment lost 3 bases and the V segment lost 4 bases, leaving 11 bases of the junction unmatched. Germline-derived CDR1 and CDR2 are SGHDN and FVKESK. The CDR3 loop is CASSRGLQGRDTEAFF. CDR3 coding DNA: TGTGCCAGCAGCCGGGGGCTACAGGGGCGGGACACTGAAGCTTTCTTT.

This clone was counted once. This chain joins TRBV27 and TRBJ2-4; D is perhaps TRBD1 (7 bases). The CDR3 is 13 residues long. V lost 6 bases, J lost 9 bases, and 15 bases lay in between. The germline V gene encodes CDR1 MNHEY and CDR2 SMNVEV (reference sequence). Here the CDR3 reads CASSPDRRGIQYF. The CDR3, as DNA: TGTGCCAGCAGCCCGGACAGGAGGGGCATTCAGTACTTC.

The chain carries TRBV19 and TRBJ1-6; D remains ambiguous. CDR3 length equals 13 residues. Trimming shortened V by 3 bases and J by 9 bases, and 9 bases separated the two germline ends. Germline assignment: CDR1 LNHDA and CDR2 SQIVND (reference sequence). The CDR3 loop is CASSMNSLSPLHF. DNA of the CDR3: TGTGCCAGTAGTATGAACAGCCTTTCACCCCTCCACTTT. Looking up the rest from reference TRBV19 and TRBJ1-6 gives the full variable domain: DGGITQSPKYLFRKEGQNVTLSCEQNLNHDAMYWYRQDPGQGLRLIYYSQIVNDFQKGDIAEGYSVSREKKESFPLTVTSAQKNPTAFYLCASSMNSLSPLHFGNGTRLTVT.

The chain employs TRBV3-1 (or the pseudogene TRBV3-2) and TRBJ1-2; D is undetermined. CDR1 and CDR2 (germline): LGHDT, YNNKEL (reference sequence). The CDR3 contains 15 residues. V lost 4 bases and J lost 4, with 16 bases in between. The DNA for the CDR3 is TGTGCCAGCAGCCCCCGGACTGCCCTCCCCTATGGCTACACCTTC. It codes for CASSPRTALPYGYTF.

This clone was counted once. The chain links TRBV7-8 to TRBJ1-5; 7 nucleotides agree with TRBD1. This CDR3 is 16 amino acids long. V lost 5 bases and J lost 4; bases outside the gene matches: 11. Germline V CDR1 and CDR2: SGHVS, FQNEAQ. CDR3 in DNA: TGTGCCAGCAGCCCCCGCCAGGCAGGGGGGAATCAGCCCCAGCATTTT. Its protein product is CASSPRQAGGNQPQHF.

The V gene is TRBV6-5, the J gene TRBJ2-7, with D maybe TRBD1 (6 bases). Germline-derived CDR1 and CDR2 are MNHEY and SVGAGI. Trimming took 6 bases from V and 3 from J, leaving 9 bases between them. The CDR3 is 12 residues long. The CDR3 DNA follows: TGTGCCAGCAGACAGGGCTTCTACGAGCAGTACTTC. It is translated as CASRQGFYEQYF.

This chain joins TRBV10-3 and TRBJ2-2, with D perhaps TRBD2 (5 bases). Germline V gene lookup returns CDR1 ENHRY and CDR2 SYGVKD. The CDR3 has 12 residues. V lost 11 bases and J lost 3, with 10 bases in between. The CDR3 here is CASGGHTGELFF. CDR3 bases: TGTGCCTCGGGCGGGCACACCGGGGAGCTGTTTTTT.

The chain recombines TRBV10-2 with TRBJ2-5, with 7 positions matching TRBD1. CDR3 length equals 14 residues. Losses at the gene ends were 4 bases for V and 5 bases for J; bases not matched to a gene: 7. The germline V gene encodes CDR1 WSHSY and CDR2 SAAADI. CDR3 protein: CASSALTGKETQYF. The DNA for the CDR3 is TGCGCCAGCAGTGCCTTGACAGGGAAGGAGACCCAGTACTTC.

With regard to this clone: The same CDR3 is also encoded by other DNA sequences in this sample. This chain uses TRBV5-4 with TRBJ2-2, with 9 bases aligning to TRBD1. This CDR3 comprises 14 residues. V was clipped by 4 bases and J by 7 bases; unmatched bases: 5. CDR1 SGHNT and CDR2 YYREEE come from the germline V gene (reference sequence). The CDR3 bases are TGTGCCAGCAGCCCGCGGACAGGGGACGGGGAGCTGTTTTTT. This sequence encodes CASSPRTGDGELFF.

The V and J genes are TRBV2 and TRBJ1-4; 11 nucleotides line up with TRBD1. V lost 6 bases and J lost 4; bases outside the gene matches: 4. The CDR3 is 15 amino acids. In germline, CDR1 is SNHLY, CDR2 FYNNEI. CDR3 region: CASRDRGLGNEKLFF. Written as DNA, the CDR3 is TGTGCCAGCAGGGACAGGGGGCTAGGTAATGAAAAACTGTTTTTT.

Only one count was recorded for this clone. The chain joins TRBV19 to TRBJ1-6, with 9 bases identical to TRBD1. J lost 7 bases, V lost 7 bases, and 8 bases had no gene match. The germline CDR1 and CDR2 sequences are LNHDA and SQIVND (reference sequence). CDR3 size: 15 residues. CDR3 nucleotide sequence: TGTGCCAGTACCGAAAGAGGGACAGGGAATTCACCCCTCCACTTT. Amino acid sequence: CASTERGTGNSPLHF.